These 9 T cell receptor beta chains originate from one sample sequenced in a study of cytomegalovirus exposure and HLA in healthy donors. Primers for the PCR totalled 60 Vbeta and 13 Jbeta. Method: immunoSEQ multiplex PCR; TCRdb's copy keeps in-frame clones and lacks some. The table includes around 150,000 clones, about 75% detected once. The sequencing sample was made of PBMCs. Every receptor here comes from a young man in good health and CMV-seropositive.

The V gene is TRBV27, the J gene TRBJ1-1, with 9 nucleotides matching TRBD1. The V gene's germline CDR1 is MNHEY and CDR2 SMNVEV (reference sequence). With 5 bases clipped from V and 3 bases from J, the junction kept 7 bases outside the gene matches. The CDR3 has 15 amino acids. CDR3 in amino acids: CASSPGTGRDTEAFF. CDR3 DNA: TGTGCCAGCAGTCCGGGGACAGGGCGGGACACTGAAGCTTTCTTT.

The chain joins TRBV5-1 to TRBJ2-1; 9 nucleotides agree with TRBD2. CDR1 and CDR2 (germline): SGHRS, YFSETQ. Unmatched junction bases numbered 8, after V lost 2 bases and J lost 8 bases. This CDR3 has 15 amino acids. CDR3 bases: TGCGCCAGCAGCTTCGGAGGGGCGGGGGGGCATGAGCAGTTCTTC. Protein sequence: CASSFGGAGGHEQFF. The full variable domain, completed using reference TRBV5-1 and TRBJ2-1, is KAGVTQTPRYLIKTRGQQVTLSCSPISGHRSVSWYQQTPGQGLQFLFEYFSETQRNKGNFPGRFSGRQFSNSRSEMNVSTLELGDSALYLCASSFGGAGGHEQFFGPGTRLTVL.

This clone showed up just a few times. The genes are TRBV7-9 and TRBJ2-1; maybe TRBD2 (6 bases). V dropped 5 bases and J dropped 14 bases, with 13 bases sitting between them. Germline loops: CDR1 SEHNR, CDR2 FQNEAQ (reference sequence). This CDR3 has 11 residues. The CDR3 spells CASSRGLEEFF. In DNA, the CDR3 is TGTGCCAGCAGCAGGGGACTCGAGGAGTTCTTC.

The chain recombines TRBV2 with TRBJ1-1; D is undetermined. The CDR3 is 13 residues long. The germline V and J ends were trimmed by 2 bases and 1 base, with 5 bases remaining between them. The germline CDR1 and CDR2 sequences are SNHLY and FYNNEI. The CDR3 sequence: CASSERKNTEAFF. CDR3 DNA sequence: TGTGCCAGCAGTGAACGTAAGAACACTGAAGCTTTCTTT.

The rearrangement uses TRBV5-6 and TRBJ2-1, with D tentatively TRBD2 (6 bases). The germline CDR1 and CDR2 sequences are SGHDT and YYEEEE. The CDR3 totals 16 residues. V was trimmed by 3 bases and J by 2 bases, leaving 15 bases between them. CDR3 in amino acids: CASSWSGSLAYNEQFF. CDR3 in DNA: TGTGCCAGCAGCTGGTCCGGGAGTCTCGCCTACAATGAGCAGTTCTTC. Together with reference TRBV5-6 and TRBJ2-1, the CDR3 gives the full variable domain: DAGVTQSPTHLIKTRGQQVTLRCSPKSGHDTVSWYQQALGQGPQFIFQYYEEEERQRGNFPDRFSGHQFPNYSSELNVNALLLGDSALYLCASSWSGSLAYNEQFFGPGTRLTVL.

Details on this clone: Other DNA sequences in the sample encode the same CDR3. This CDR3 is CASSLVQRAEAFF. CDR3 sequence (DNA): TGTGCCAGCAGCTTAGTACAGAGGGCTGAAGCTTTCTTT. The V call is TRBV11-2, the J call TRBJ1-1; D remains ambiguous. This CDR3 comprises 13 residues. The germline V gene encodes CDR1 SGHAT and CDR2 FQNNGV. V was cut by 1 base and J by 6 bases, with 9 bases left in between.

The CDR3 here is CASRPRGDEQYV. The CDR3 DNA sequence: TGCGCCAGCAGACCACGGGGGGACGAGCAGTACGTC. The chain combines TRBV23-1 with TRBJ2-7; 7 bases map to TRBD2. TRBV23-1 is identified as an open reading frame with a role that is uncertain. V gave up 6 bases and J gave up 5 bases; unmatched junction bases: 4. The CDR3 sequence is 12 residues long.

The rearrangement uses TRBV19 and TRBJ1-2; 9 bases align to TRBD1. Germline V gene sequence: CDR1 LNHDA, CDR2 SQIVND (reference sequence). The J segment lost 2 bases and the V segment lost 5 bases, leaving 6 bases of the junction unmatched. This CDR3 has 15 amino acids. The CDR3 DNA follows: TGTGCCAGTAGTGACTACAGGGGGCCGAACTATGGCTACACCTTC. It yields the protein CASSDYRGPNYGYTF.

This clone was seen a handful of times. The V and J genes are TRBV2 and TRBJ2-1; unclear D gene. Trimming shortened V by 4 bases and J by 0 bases, and 10 bases separated the two germline ends. This CDR3 spans 15 amino acids. Germline CDR1 is SNHLY and CDR2 is FYNNEI. The CDR3 sequence: CASSGGLSSYNEQFF. CDR3 DNA: TGTGCCAGCAGTGGAGGCCTGAGCTCCTACAATGAGCAGTTCTTC.